This TCR beta chain was sequenced in a study of control samples from healthy donors and cancer patients. Germline V gene data show CDR1 as SNHLY and CDR2 as FYNNEI. The V segment lost 10 bases and the J segment 3 bases; nucleotides outside the gene matches: 13. The length of the CDR3 is 15 residues. Libraries were prepared by immunoSEQ multiplex PCR; TCRdb keeps only in-frame clonotypes and omits some of them. Among approximately 84,000 clones listed, approximately 82% were seen once. The sequenced sample consisted of blood. The chain carries TRBV2 and TRBJ2-5; 8 nucleotides align to TRBD2. This sequence was found in an older woman in good health. CDR3 in amino acids: CATSIGGARKETQYF. The CDR3 DNA reads as TGTGCCACCAGCATCGGGGGGGCCAGGAAAGAGACCCAGTACTTC.